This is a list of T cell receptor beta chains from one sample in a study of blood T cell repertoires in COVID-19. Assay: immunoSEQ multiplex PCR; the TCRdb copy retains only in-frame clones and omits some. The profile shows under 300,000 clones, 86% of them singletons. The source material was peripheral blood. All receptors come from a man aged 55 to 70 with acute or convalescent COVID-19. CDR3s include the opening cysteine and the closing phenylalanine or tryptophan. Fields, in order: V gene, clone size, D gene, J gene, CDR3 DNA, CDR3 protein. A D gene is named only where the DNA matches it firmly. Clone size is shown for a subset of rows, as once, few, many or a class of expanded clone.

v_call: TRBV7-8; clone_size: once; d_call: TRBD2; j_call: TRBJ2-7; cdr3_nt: TGTGCCAGCAGCTTAAGTAGCGGGGGGGGCTCCTACGAGCAGTACTTC; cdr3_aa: CASSLSSGGGSYEQYF
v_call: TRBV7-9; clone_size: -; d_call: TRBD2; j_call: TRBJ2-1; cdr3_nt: TGTGCCAGCAGCTTTGAGGGAGGGCCCTACAATGAGCAGTTCTTC; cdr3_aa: CASSFEGGPYNEQFF
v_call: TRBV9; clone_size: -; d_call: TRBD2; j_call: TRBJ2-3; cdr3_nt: TGTGCCAGCAGCGTAGGTGGACTAGCGGGGCCAGATACGCAGTATTTT; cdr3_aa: CASSVGGLAGPDTQYF
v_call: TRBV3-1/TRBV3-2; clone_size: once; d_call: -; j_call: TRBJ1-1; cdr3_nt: TGTGCCAGCACCTCCGGGGACACGAACACTGAAGCTTTCTTT; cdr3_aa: CASTSGDTNTEAFF
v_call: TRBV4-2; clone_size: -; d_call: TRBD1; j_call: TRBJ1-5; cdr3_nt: TGTGCCAGCAGCCAGGACAGGGAACAGCCCCAGCATTTT; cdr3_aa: CASSQDREQPQHF
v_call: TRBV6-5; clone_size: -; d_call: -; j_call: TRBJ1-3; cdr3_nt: TGTGCCAGCAGTTACAGAGGACAAGGGGGAAACACCATATATTTT; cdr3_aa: CASSYRGQGGNTIYF
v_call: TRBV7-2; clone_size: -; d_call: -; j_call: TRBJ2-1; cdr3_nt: TGTGCCAGCAACTTTCGCGGGATGAGCTCCTACAATGAGCAGTTCTTC; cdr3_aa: CASNFRGMSSYNEQFF
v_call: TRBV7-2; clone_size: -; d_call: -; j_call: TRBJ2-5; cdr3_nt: TGTGCCAGCAACCCTACCATAGGGGCAGAGACCCAGTACTTC; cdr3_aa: CASNPTIGAETQYF
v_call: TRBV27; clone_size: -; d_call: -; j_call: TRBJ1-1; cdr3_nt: TGTGCCAGCAGACCCGTCGGGACACATGCTGAAGCTTTCTTT; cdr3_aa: CASRPVGTHAEAFF
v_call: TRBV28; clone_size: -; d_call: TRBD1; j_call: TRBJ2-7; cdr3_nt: TGTGCCAGCACCCGGGGCGGGACAGGGTCCTACGAGCAGTACTTC; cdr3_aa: CASTRGGTGSYEQYF
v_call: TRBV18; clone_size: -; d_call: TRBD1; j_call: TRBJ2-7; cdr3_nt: TGTGCCAGCCAGAGATTAACCGGGACAGGGACTCACTACGAGCAGTACTTC; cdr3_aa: CASQRLTGTGTHYEQYF
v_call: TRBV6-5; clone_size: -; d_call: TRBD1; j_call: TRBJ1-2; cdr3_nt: TGTGCCAGCAGCCAAGACAGGGCCTATGGCTACACCTTC; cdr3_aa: CASSQDRAYGYTF
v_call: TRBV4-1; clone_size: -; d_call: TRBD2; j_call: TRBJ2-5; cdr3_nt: TGCGCCAGCAGCGAAGCCCGGCGGGAGGCTAGAGAGACCCAGTACTTC; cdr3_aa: CASSEARREARETQYF
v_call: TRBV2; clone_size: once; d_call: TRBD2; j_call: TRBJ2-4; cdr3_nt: TGTGCCAGCCGGTGGGGCGGGGGTGGAAACATTCAGTACTTC; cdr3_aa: CASRWGGGGNIQYF
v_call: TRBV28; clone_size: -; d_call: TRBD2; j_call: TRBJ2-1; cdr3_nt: TGTGCCAGCAGTTTCATCGGGGGAGGGCACGATGAGCAGTTCTTC; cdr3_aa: CASSFIGGGHDEQFF
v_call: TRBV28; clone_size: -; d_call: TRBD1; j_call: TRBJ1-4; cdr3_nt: TGTGCCAGCAGTTTGCGGAGGGGGCAAGTTGAAAAACTGTTTTTT; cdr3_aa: CASSLRRGQVEKLFF
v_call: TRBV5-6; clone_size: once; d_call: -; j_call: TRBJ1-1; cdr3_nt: TGTGCCAGCAGCTTGAATGCAGGGGATATAATGAACACTGAAGCTTTCTTT; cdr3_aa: CASSLNAGDIMNTEAFF
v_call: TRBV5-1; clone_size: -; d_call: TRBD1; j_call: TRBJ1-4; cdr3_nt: TGCGCCAGCAGCACGGACAGGAGGAATGAAAAACTGTTTTTT; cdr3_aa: CASSTDRRNEKLFF
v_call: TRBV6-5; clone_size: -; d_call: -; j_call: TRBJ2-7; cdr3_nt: TGTGCCAGCAGCCCAAGGGGCAGTTCCTACGAGCAGTACTTC; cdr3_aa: CASSPRGSSYEQYF
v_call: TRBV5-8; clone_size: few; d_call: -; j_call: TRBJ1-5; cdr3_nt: TGTGCCAGCAGCTTGATTGTACAGGGAGTCAATCAGCCCCAGCATTTT; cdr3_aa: CASSLIVQGVNQPQHF
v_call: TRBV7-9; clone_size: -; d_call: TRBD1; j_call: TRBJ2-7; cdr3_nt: TGTGCCAGCAGCTACCCCCCCGGTGGGACAGGGCGACACGAGCAGTACTTC; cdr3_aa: CASSYPPGGTGRHEQYF
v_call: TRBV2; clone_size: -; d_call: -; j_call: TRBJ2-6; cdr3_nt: TGTGCCAGCAGTCGCGAGTTCGTCTCTGGGGCCAACGTCCTGACTTTC; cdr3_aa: CASSREFVSGANVLTF
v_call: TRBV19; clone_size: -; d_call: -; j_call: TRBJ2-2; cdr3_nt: TGTGCCAGCAGGACGGGGGGCGCAGCCGCCGGGGAGCTGTTTTTT; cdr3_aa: CASRTGGAAAGELFF
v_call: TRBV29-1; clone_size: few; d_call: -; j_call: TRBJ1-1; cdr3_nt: TGCAGCGTCTCCCCCGACAGCAACACTGAAGCTTTCTTT; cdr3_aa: CSVSPDSNTEAFF
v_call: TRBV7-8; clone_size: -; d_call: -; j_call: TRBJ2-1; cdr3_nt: TGTGCCAGCAGCTCAGCTCCAAATGAGCAGTTCTTC; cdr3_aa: CASSSAPNEQFF
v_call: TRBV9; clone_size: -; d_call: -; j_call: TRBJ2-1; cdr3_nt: TGTGCCAGCAGCGGAGGGGGAGACAATGAGCAGTTCTTC; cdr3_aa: CASSGGGDNEQFF
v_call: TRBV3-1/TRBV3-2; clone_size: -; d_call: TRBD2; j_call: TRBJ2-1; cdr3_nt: TGTGCCAGCAGCGGGACTAGCGGGAGAGACCAGGAGTTCTTC; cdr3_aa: CASSGTSGRDQEFF
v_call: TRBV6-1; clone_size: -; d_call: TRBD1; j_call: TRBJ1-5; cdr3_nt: TGTGCCAGCAGTGACCGACAGGGGGCGAGGGAGCCCCAGCATTTT; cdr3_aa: CASSDRQGAREPQHF
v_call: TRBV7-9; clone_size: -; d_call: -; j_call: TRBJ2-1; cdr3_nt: TGTGCCAGCTCCCGCGGGCGAGCCTCGATCAATGAGCAGTTCTTC; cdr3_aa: CASSRGRASINEQFF
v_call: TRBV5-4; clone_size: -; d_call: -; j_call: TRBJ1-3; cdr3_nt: TGTGCCAGCAGCCGGGGTGGGGGGACCTCTGGAAACACCATATATTTT; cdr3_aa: CASSRGGGTSGNTIYF
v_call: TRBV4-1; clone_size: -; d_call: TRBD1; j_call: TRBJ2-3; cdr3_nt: TGCGCCAGCAGCCAAGACTACGAGCCCACGGGACAGGGCACAGATACGCAGTATTTT; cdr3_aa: CASSQDYEPTGQGTDTQYF
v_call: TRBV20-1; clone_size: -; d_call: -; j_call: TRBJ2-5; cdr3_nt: TGCAGTGCTAGTACAGGGCAGGAGACCCAGTACTTC; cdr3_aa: CSASTGQETQYF
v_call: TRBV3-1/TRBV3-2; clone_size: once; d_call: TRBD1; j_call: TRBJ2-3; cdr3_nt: TGTGCCAGCAGCCAAAGGCAGGGGGTAGTCGGCACAGATACGCAGTATTTT; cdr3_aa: CASSQRQGVVGTDTQYF
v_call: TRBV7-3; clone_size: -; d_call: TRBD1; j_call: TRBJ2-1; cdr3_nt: TGTGCCAGCAGCCTAACAGGGGGTGCCGCCAATGAGCAGTTCTTC; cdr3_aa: CASSLTGGAANEQFF
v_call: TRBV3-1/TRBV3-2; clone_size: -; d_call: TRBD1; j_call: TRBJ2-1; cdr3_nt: TGTGCCAGCAGCGCTACAGGGGACAGCGAGGAGGATGAGCAGTTCTTC; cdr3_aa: CASSATGDSEEDEQFF
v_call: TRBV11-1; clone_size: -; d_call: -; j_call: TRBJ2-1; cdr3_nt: TGTGCCAGCAGCTTTAGGTCGGGAGAGACTCCTGAGCAGTTCTTC; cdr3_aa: CASSFRSGETPEQFF
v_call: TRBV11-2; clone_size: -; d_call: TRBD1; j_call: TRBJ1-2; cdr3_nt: TGTGCCAGCAGCTTAAACAGGGGTAACTATGGCTACACCTTC; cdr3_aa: CASSLNRGNYGYTF